This TCR beta chain came from a study of PD-L1 blockade in urothelial cancer. Regarding this clone: Antigen specificity is unknown.

The CDR3 totals 14 residues. V was trimmed by 4 bases and J by 0 bases, leaving 11 bases between them. Germline CDR1 reads SGHRS; CDR2 reads YFSETQ. The sample's time point: pretreatment peripheral blood. Sequencing used immunoSEQ multiplex PCR; TCRdb keeps in-frame clones, though not all of them. The sample lists over 45,000 clones; about 86% were seen once. Whole-study results and caveats: Tumor-linked clones in blood grew more by 3 weeks in durable-benefit patients.

The sequence was obtained from a man aged 60 to 69 with urothelial cancer. The sample was PBMCs, taken around atezolizumab (anti-PD-L1) treatment. The chain links TRBV5-1 to TRBJ2-7; D is possibly TRBD2 (6 bases). CDR3 loop: CASSRDSYSYEQYF. CDR3 coding DNA: TGCGCCAGCAGCCGGGACTCCTACTCCTACGAGCAGTACTTC.